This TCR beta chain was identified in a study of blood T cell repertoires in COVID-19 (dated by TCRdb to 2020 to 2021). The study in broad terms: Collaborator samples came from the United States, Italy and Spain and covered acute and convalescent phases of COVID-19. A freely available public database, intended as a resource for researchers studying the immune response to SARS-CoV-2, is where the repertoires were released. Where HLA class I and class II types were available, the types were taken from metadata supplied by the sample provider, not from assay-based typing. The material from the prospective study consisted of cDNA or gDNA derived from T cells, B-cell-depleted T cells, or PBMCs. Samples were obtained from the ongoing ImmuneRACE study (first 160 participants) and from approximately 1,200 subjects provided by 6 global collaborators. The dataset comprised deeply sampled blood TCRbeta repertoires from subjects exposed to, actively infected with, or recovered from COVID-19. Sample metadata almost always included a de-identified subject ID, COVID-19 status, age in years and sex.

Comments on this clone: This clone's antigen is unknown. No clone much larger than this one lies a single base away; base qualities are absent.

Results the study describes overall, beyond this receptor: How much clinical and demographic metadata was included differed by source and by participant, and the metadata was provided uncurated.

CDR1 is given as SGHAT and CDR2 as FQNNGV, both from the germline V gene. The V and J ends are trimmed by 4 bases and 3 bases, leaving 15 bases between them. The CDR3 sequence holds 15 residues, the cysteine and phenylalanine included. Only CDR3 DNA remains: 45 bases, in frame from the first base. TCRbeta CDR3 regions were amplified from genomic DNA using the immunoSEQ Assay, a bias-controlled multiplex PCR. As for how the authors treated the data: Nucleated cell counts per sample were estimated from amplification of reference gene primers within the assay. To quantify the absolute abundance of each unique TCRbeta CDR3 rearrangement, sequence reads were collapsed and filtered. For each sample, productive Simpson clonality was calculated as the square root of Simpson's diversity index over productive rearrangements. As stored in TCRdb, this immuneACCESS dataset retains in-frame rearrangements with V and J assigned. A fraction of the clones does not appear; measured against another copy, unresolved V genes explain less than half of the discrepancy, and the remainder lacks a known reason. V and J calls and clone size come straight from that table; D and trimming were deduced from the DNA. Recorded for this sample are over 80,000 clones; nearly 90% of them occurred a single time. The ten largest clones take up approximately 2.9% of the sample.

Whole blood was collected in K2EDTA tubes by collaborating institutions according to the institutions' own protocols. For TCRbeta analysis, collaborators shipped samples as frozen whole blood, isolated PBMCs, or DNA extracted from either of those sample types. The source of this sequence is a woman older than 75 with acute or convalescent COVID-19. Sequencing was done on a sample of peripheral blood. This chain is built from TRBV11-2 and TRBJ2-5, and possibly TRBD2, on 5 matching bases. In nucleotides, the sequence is TGTGCCAGCAGCTCCCGGGTCCGGGGTGAAGAGACCCAGTACTTC. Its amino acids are CASSSRVRGEETQYF.